This entry lists 7 T cell receptor beta chains sequenced from one sample in a study of blood T cell repertoires in COVID-19. Some clones are missing from TCRdb's copy, which holds only in-frame ones; the method was immunoSEQ multiplex PCR. Of some 110,000 clones in the sample, under 90% were seen once. The specimen sequenced was peripheral blood. The receptors stem from an elderly man with acute or convalescent COVID-19.

The chain has TRBV6-2 or TRBV6-3 and TRBJ2-7; TRBD2 might be the D (5 bases). Germline lookup yields CDR1 MNHEY and CDR2 SVGEGT. The CDR3 is 15 amino acids. V was pared by 6 bases and J by 4 bases, with 19 bases between. The CDR3 spells CASSPTGNRGYEQYF. CDR3 in DNA: TGTGCCAGCAGCCCCACGGGGAATCGGGGATACGAGCAGTACTTC.

This clone showed up just once. A much bigger clone sits one base away, suggesting this may be a read error. V usage is TRBV6-6 and J usage is TRBJ2-7; TRBD1 agrees at 7 bases. CDR1 is MNHNY, CDR2 SVGAGI, per germline (reference sequence). The CDR3 is 12 amino acids. The junction had 1 base not matched to a gene; V was cut back by 5 bases and J by 3 bases. For the CDR3, the DNA is TGTGCCAGCAGTCGACAGGGCTACGAGCAGTACTTC. Protein sequence: CASSRQGYEQYF.

This clone appeared once. This CDR3 is also generated by other DNA sequences in the sample. This chain joins TRBV30 and TRBJ2-1; 7 bases agree with TRBD2. V was clipped by 4 bases and J by 4 bases; unmatched bases: 1. Germline assignment: CDR1 GTSNPN and CDR2 SVGIG (reference sequence). CDR3 length: 12 residues. CDR3 in DNA: TGTGCCTGGACTAGCGGTTACAATGAGCAGTTCTTC. Translating gives CAWTSGYNEQFF. Looking up the rest from reference TRBV30 and TRBJ2-1 gives the full variable domain: SQTIHQWPATLVQPVGSPLSLECTVEGTSNPNLYWYRQAAGRGLQLLFYSVGIGQISSEVPQNLSASRPQDRQFILSSKKLLLSDSGFYLCAWTSGYNEQFFGPGTRLTVL.

The chain uses TRBV18 and TRBJ1-3; unclear D gene. The CDR3 is 18 residues long. The germline gives CDR1 KGHSH, CDR2 LQKENI. V lost 3 bases, J lost 0 bases, and 18 bases lay in between. The CDR3 sequence is CASSPLSGSRSSGNTIYF. The CDR3 DNA reads as TGTGCCAGCTCACCGCTCTCGGGGTCTCGGAGCTCTGGAAACACCATATATTTT.

This clone was picked up a small number of times. J is TRBJ1-1 and V is TRBV7-9, with 8 bases that match TRBD1. The trim removed 4 bases at V and 3 bases at J, leaving 1 base unmatched. The germline V gene has CDR1 SEHNR and CDR2 FQNEAQ (reference sequence). This CDR3 has 13 amino acids. The CDR3 spells CASSSQGDTEAFF. The DNA for the CDR3 is TGTGCCAGCAGCTCACAGGGGGACACTGAAGCTTTCTTT.

V gene TRBV5-6 combines with J gene TRBJ1-2; 9 bases line up with TRBD1. CDR3 length: 14 amino acids. The V gene's germline CDR1 is SGHDT and CDR2 YYEEEE. Trimming removed 3 bases from V and 8 bases from J; junction bases left unmatched: 8. CDR3 residues: CASSWGQGVDGYTF. DNA of the CDR3: TGTGCCAGCAGCTGGGGACAGGGCGTAGACGGCTACACCTTC.

CDR3 sequence (DNA): TGCGCCAGCAGCCCAAGGGGAGGGCAGGGTTGGGAAAAACTGTTTTTT. Protein: CASSPRGGQGWEKLFF. The chain combines TRBV4-1 with TRBJ1-4; D perhaps matches TRBD1 (5 bases). The CDR3 length is 16 residues. Germline V gene lookup returns CDR1 MGHRA and CDR2 YSYEKL. V lost 4 bases, J lost 8 bases, and 20 bases lay in between.